This T cell receptor beta chain was documented in a study of T cell responses to AZD1222 COVID-19 vaccine. Study results and limitations: Reports indicate that nearly half of spike-specific TCRs are directed at unmutated variant regions. Two AZD1222 doses significantly raised spike-specific TCR breadth and depth over controls.

Sequencing used immunoSEQ multiplex PCR; TCRdb keeps in-frame clones, though not all of them. This sample has 50,000 to 75,000 clones, with roughly 89% found just once. Second-dose timings of about 4 or about 12 weeks were pooled. Details on this clone: Its antigen is currently unknown.

The sequences come from peripheral blood, collected 28 days after the second AZD1222 dose. The clonotype was recovered from an adult who received the AZD1222 COVID-19 vaccine.

The CDR3 region has the DNA TGTGCCAGTAGTATAGGGTGGAATCAGCCCCAGCATTTT. As protein: CASSIGWNQPQHF. This chain links TRBV19 with TRBJ1-5; unclear D gene. V lost 1 base to trimming and J lost 4 bases, with 5 bases between them. Germline V lookup: CDR1 LNHDA, CDR2 SQIVND (reference sequence). This CDR3 has 13 amino acids.